One sample yielded the 24 T cell receptor beta chains listed below, sequenced in a study of regulatory T cells in long-lasting Graves disease. Through Arm-PCR of CDR3 regions and iRepertoire HTBI primers, TCR beta libraries were built. TCRdb reprocessed the multiplex PCR reads with MiXCR, giving one entry per CDR3 protein. The table records fewer than 550,000 distinct CDR3 sequences, roughly 15% of them present only once. Sample time point: newly diagnosed GD, antithyroid drugs for less than 3 months. TCR sequences were obtained from RNA taken from PBMCs. These same records also appear under a second study, on T cells in Graves' hyperthyroidism and ophthalmopathy.

Specimen: peripheral blood mononuclear cells (PBMCs), collected at new diagnosis, from a patient treated with antithyroid drugs. The origin of the receptors is a woman younger than 35 with Graves disease.

In its sample, this clonotype was seen many times. V and J are TRBV14 and TRBJ1-4; D ambiguous. V was shortened by 1 base and J by 0 bases, with 15 bases between the two germline ends. There are 18 residues in the CDR3. CDR1 is SGHDN, CDR2 FVKESK, per germline. The CDR3 coding sequence is TGTGCCAGCAGCCAAGGCCTAACAGCTACGGCAACTAATGAAAAACTGTTTTTT. The encoded protein is CASSQGLTATATNEKLFF.

The chain recombines TRBV24-1 with TRBJ2-7; 8 nucleotides align to TRBD2. With V trimmed by 3 bases and J by 5 bases, 17 bases remained unmatched. CDR1 is KGHDR, CDR2 SFDVKD, per germline. The CDR3 totals 18 residues. The CDR3 sequence is CATSDPNSGKGPFDEQYF. For the CDR3, the DNA is TGTGCCACCAGTGATCCCAATAGCGGGAAGGGCCCCTTCGACGAGCAGTACTTC.

This clonotype came up many times. This sequence joins TRBV12-3 or TRBV12-4 and TRBJ2-3; TRBD2 aligns across 12 bases. The J call is in doubt because the DNA end fits TRBJ2-7 better. The CDR3 length is 14 residues. CDR3 residues: CASTLGLAGDEQYF. The CDR3 DNA sequence: TGTGCCAGCACCCTGGGACTAGCGGGCGACGAGCAGTACTTC.

This chain links TRBV2 with TRBJ1-1; the D is unclear. V was shortened by 3 bases and J by 3 bases, with 8 bases between the two germline ends. This CDR3 has 13 amino acids. CDR1 is SNHLY, CDR2 FYNNEI, per germline. The CDR3 is CASSDSEDTEAFF. In nucleotides, the CDR3 is TGTGCCAGCAGTGACAGCGAGGACACTGAAGCTTTCTTT.

At least ten counts were recorded for this clonotype. V gene TRBV28 combines with J gene TRBJ2-7; 14 bases fit TRBD2. The CDR3 loop spans 14 amino acids. With 8 bases clipped from V and 7 bases from J, the junction kept 7 bases outside the gene matches. CDR1 is MDHEN, CDR2 SYDVKM, per germline. CDR3 sequence: CASQGLAGAGEQYF. CDR3 nucleotides: TGTGCCAGCCAGGGACTAGCGGGGGCGGGGGAGCAGTACTTC.

This chain uses TRBV28 with TRBJ2-7; D possibly corresponds to TRBD2 (5 bases). This CDR3 is built from 13 residues. Germline-derived CDR1 and CDR2 are MDHEN and SYDVKM. V lost 6 bases, J lost 6 bases, and 15 bases lay in between. The CDR3 region has the DNA TGTGCCAGCAGAAGGACTCTTCGGACCGAGCAGTACTTC. It codes for CASRRTLRTEQYF.

V usage is TRBV7-2 and J usage is TRBJ2-1, with D possibly being TRBD1 (6 bases). The CDR3 length is 15 residues. V gave up 0 bases and J gave up 3 bases, with 9 bases separating them. The germline V gene has CDR1 SGHTA and CDR2 FQGNSA. The CDR3 is CASSLAPDSYNEQFF. CDR3 nucleotide sequence: TGTGCCAGCAGCTTAGCCCCGGACAGCTACAATGAGCAGTTCTTC.

The sample holds many counts of this clonotype. V is TRBV5-4 and J is TRBJ2-1; 11 nucleotides align to TRBD2. The CDR3 runs to 19 residues. Germline CDR1 and CDR2: SGHNT and YYREEE (reference sequence). After removal of 7 bases from V and 4 bases from J, the junction contained 19 bases not matched to a gene. CDR3 sequence reads: CASLMRGLSGRAGYNEQFF. CDR3 DNA: TGTGCCAGCTTGATGAGGGGGCTTAGCGGGAGGGCAGGTTACAATGAGCAGTTCTTC.

CDR3 in amino acids: CASSYGLAGVSEQFF. CDR3 sequence (DNA): TGTGCCAGCAGCTATGGACTAGCGGGAGTTTCTGAGCAGTTCTTC. The chain is built from TRBV7-9 and TRBJ2-1, with 13 bases aligning to TRBD2. J was trimmed by 9 bases and V by 4 bases; bases with no gene match: 6. The CDR3 totals 15 residues. Germline V lookup: CDR1 SEHNR, CDR2 FQNEAQ (reference sequence).

This clonotype was counted at least ten times. The chain joins TRBV5-4 to TRBJ2-1; TRBD1 is a possible D gene (6 bases). Germline V gene data show CDR1 as SGHNT and CDR2 as YYREEE (reference sequence). The germline V and J ends were trimmed by 4 bases and 3 bases, with 8 bases remaining between them. The CDR3 runs to 13 residues. The CDR3 spells CASSTGHYNEQFF. The CDR3 DNA is TGTGCCAGCAGCACGGGACACTACAATGAGCAGTTCTTC.

This clonotype was observed at least ten times. The chain uses TRBV20-1 and TRBJ2-1; 9 bases agree with TRBD1. The CDR3 is 16 amino acids. Germline CDR1 is DFQATT and CDR2 is SNEGSKA (reference sequence). J lost 13 bases, V lost 3 bases, and 19 bases had no gene match. The CDR3 nucleotides are TGCAGTGCTAGCCCTTCATTGGGACAGGGCCCGATCTACCAGTTCTTC. Its protein product is CSASPSLGQGPIYQFF.

There are many counts of this clonotype. The chain is built from TRBV6-2 or TRBV6-3 and TRBJ2-1, with unresolved D. The V end was cut by 6 bases, the J end by 0 bases, with 9 bases between. The CDR3 covers 14 residues. Germline loops: CDR1 MNHEY, CDR2 SVGEGT. CDR3: CASSIPSSYNEQFF. The CDR3 coding sequence is TGTGCCAGCAGCATTCCGAGCTCCTACAATGAGCAGTTCTTC.

This clonotype was seen a handful of times. V and J are TRBV27 and TRBJ2-1; D unclear. V was cut by 3 bases and J by 4 bases, with 13 bases left in between. The germline gives CDR1 MNHEY, CDR2 SMNVEV (reference sequence). The CDR3 sequence is 15 residues long. CDR3 DNA: TGTGCCAGCAGTTTCTTGGAAAGTGCGTACAATGAGCAGTTCTTC. This encodes CASSFLESAYNEQFF.

The sample holds a few counts of this clonotype. The chain recombines TRBV6-1 with TRBJ2-5; D is uncertain. CDR1 and CDR2 (germline): MNHNS, SASEGT. The CDR3 extends over 11 amino acids. Trimming cost V 8 bases and J 0 bases, with 4 bases left between them. CDR3 nucleotide sequence: TGTGCCAGCGAGTACCAAGAGACCCAGTACTTC. Its translation is CASEYQETQYF.

This sequence joins TRBV12-3 or TRBV12-4 and TRBJ2-4; D is possibly TRBD2 (5 bases). V lost 3 bases, J lost 0 bases, and 15 bases lay in between. This CDR3 contains 17 residues. CDR3 in amino acids: CASSLFSGRLAKNIQYF. CDR3 sequence (DNA): TGTGCCAGCAGTTTGTTTTCGGGGAGATTAGCCAAAAACATTCAGTACTTC.

This clonotype has only a few counts. The rearrangement uses TRBV29-1 and TRBJ1-1; 9 positions agree with TRBD1. CDR1 SQVTM and CDR2 ANQGSEA come from the germline V gene. The CDR3 extends over 12 amino acids. The ends lost 4 bases at V and 5 bases at J; junction bases unmatched: 2. DNA for the CDR3: TGCAGCGTTGGGGGACAGGGAACTGAAGCTTTCTTT. As protein: CSVGGQGTEAFF.

The rearrangement uses TRBV7-9 and TRBJ2-6, with 13 bases matching TRBD2. The CDR3 consists of 19 residues. Trimming took 5 bases from V and 3 from J; bases not matched to a gene: 10. The germline gives CDR1 SEHNR, CDR2 FQNEAQ (reference sequence). In nucleotides, the CDR3 is TGTGCCAGCAGCCCACCGACTAGCGGGAGGTTAGGTGGGGCCAACGTCCTGACTTTC. Protein product: CASSPPTSGRLGGANVLTF.

This clonotype showed up many times. The rearrangement links TRBV7-2 to TRBJ2-1; no clear D. Germline CDR1 reads SGHTA; CDR2 reads FQGNSA. Trimming pared 3 bases from V and 5 bases from J, leaving 8 bases between. The CDR3 has 13 residues. The CDR3 is CASSFRLNNEQFF. As DNA, the CDR3 is TGTGCCAGCAGCTTTCGTCTTAACAATGAGCAGTTCTTC.

This clonotype was seen a few times. V gene TRBV28 combines with J gene TRBJ2-1; either TRBD1 or TRBD2 may supply D (5 bases each). The DNA end is a closer match to TRBJ2-5, so the J assignment may be wrong. The germline V gene encodes CDR1 MDHEN and CDR2 SYDVKM. There are 16 residues in the CDR3. The CDR3: CASSTQAPSGRETQYF. The CDR3 region has the DNA TGTGCCAGCTCCACACAGGCGCCCAGCGGCCGGGAGACCCAGTACTTC.

This clonotype appeared many times. The CDR3 spells CASSFSLIISGANVLTF. CDR3 in DNA: TGTGCCAGCAGTTTTAGCCTCATAATCTCTGGGGCCAACGTCCTGACTTTC. This chain links TRBV28 with TRBJ2-6; D remains ambiguous. Trimming removed 3 bases from V and 0 bases from J, with 12 bases in between. Germline V gene sequence: CDR1 MDHEN, CDR2 SYDVKM. The CDR3 length is 17 residues.

This clonotype occurred many times. The rearrangement uses TRBV20-1 and TRBJ2-7; D not resolved. The CDR3 extends over 12 amino acids. Trimming shortened V by 3 bases and J by 6 bases, and 12 bases separated the two germline ends. Per germline, CDR1 DFQATT and CDR2 SNEGSKA (reference sequence). The CDR3 region is CSARRPNGEQYF. Here the CDR3 DNA reads TGCAGTGCTAGGCGCCCCAACGGCGAGCAGTACTTC.

This clonotype was observed a handful of times. The rearrangement joins TRBV2 to TRBJ1-1; TRBD1 agrees at 7 bases. This CDR3 contains 14 residues. Unmatched junction bases numbered 9, after V lost 7 bases and J lost 4 bases. Germline CDR1 and CDR2: SNHLY and FYNNEI. CDR3 residues: CASIYPGGGTEAFF. DNA for the CDR3: TGTGCCAGCATTTACCCAGGGGGGGGCACTGAAGCTTTCTTT. The whole variable domain, remainder taken from reference TRBV2 and TRBJ1-1, is EPEVTQTPSHQVTQMGQEVILRCVPISNHLYFYWYRQILGQKVEFLVSFYNNEISEKSEIFDDQFSVERPDGSNFTLKIRSTKLEDSAMYFCASIYPGGGTEAFFGQGTRLTVV.

J is TRBJ2-3 and V is TRBV20-1; 8 bases are a match to TRBD2. Germline V lookup: CDR1 DFQATT, CDR2 SNEGSKA (reference sequence). This CDR3 region has 15 residues. The ends lost 2 bases at V and 0 bases at J; junction bases unmatched: 4. The CDR3 DNA sequence: TGCAGTGCTAGATGGGCTAGCGGGAGCACAGATACGCAGTATTTT. It translates to CSARWASGSTDTQYF.

This clonotype was recorded a few times. The rearrangement links TRBV19 to TRBJ2-1; 9 nucleotides agree with TRBD1. The trim removed 5 bases at V and 7 bases at J, leaving 15 bases unmatched. CDR1 LNHDA and CDR2 SQIVND come from the germline V gene (reference sequence). This CDR3 has 17 residues. The CDR3 coding sequence is TGTGCCAGTAGTCCAACGAGTCAGGACAGGGGTAGGAATGAGCAGTTCTTC. Its protein is CASSPTSQDRGRNEQFF.